This T cell receptor (beta chain) was captured by sequencing in a study of blood T cell repertoires in COVID-19. Study at large: Both acute and convalescent COVID-19 samples were obtained from the United States, Italy and Spain.

With 5 bases clipped from V and 8 bases from J, the junction kept 7 bases outside the gene matches. This CDR3 is 14 amino acids long. The germline gives CDR1 SGHAT, CDR2 FQNNGV. Authors' data handling: Scientists estimated how many nucleated cells there were by amplifying reference gene primers. This table comes from immunoSEQ multiplex PCR, and its TCRdb copy is limited to in-frame clones, with some not included. D and trimming come from the DNA, and the V and J calls and clone size come from that table. The sample has about 160,000 clones; around 92% are singletons. The V gene is TRBV11-2, the J gene TRBJ2-2, with 8 bases identical to TRBD1. The sequence came from a man aged 30 to 45 with COVID-19, enrolled during active disease. The sequenced material came from peripheral blood. CDR3 bases: TGTGCCAGCAGCCCTCGAGGACAGGGTGGGGAGCTGTTTTTT. Residues: CASSPRGQGGELFF.